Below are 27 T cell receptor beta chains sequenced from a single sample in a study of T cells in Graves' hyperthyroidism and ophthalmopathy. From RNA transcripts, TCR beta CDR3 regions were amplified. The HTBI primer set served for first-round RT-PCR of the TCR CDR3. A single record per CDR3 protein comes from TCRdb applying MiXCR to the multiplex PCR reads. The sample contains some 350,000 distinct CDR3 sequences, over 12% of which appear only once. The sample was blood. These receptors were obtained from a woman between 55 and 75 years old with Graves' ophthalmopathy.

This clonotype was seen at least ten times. The CDR3 loop is CASSLGWAGGLNEQFF. CDR3 nucleotide sequence: TGTGCCAGCAGCTTAGGATGGGCGGGAGGGCTCAATGAGCAGTTCTTC. The genes are TRBV11-2 and TRBJ2-1; 9 nucleotides agree with TRBD2. This CDR3 contains 16 residues. The junction had 7 bases not matched to a gene; V was cut back by 1 base and J by 6 bases. Germline CDR1 and CDR2: SGHAT and FQNNGV.

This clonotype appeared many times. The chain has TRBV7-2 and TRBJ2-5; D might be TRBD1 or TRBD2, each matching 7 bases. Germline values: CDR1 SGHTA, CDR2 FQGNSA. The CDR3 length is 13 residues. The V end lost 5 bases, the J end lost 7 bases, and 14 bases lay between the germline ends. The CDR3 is CASSPFRGGTQYF. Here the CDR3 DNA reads TGTGCCAGCAGCCCCTTCAGGGGGGGGACCCAGTACTTC.

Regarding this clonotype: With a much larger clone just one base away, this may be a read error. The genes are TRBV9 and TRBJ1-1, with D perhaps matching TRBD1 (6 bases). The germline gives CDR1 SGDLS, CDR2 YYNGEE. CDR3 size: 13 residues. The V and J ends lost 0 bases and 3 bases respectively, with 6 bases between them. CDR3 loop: CASSVEGDTEAFF. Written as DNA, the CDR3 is TGTGCCAGCAGCGTAGAGGGGGACACTGAAGCTTTCTTT.

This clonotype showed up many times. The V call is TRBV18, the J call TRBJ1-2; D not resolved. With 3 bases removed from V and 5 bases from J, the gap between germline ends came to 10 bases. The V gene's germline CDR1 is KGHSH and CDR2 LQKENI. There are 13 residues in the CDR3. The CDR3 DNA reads TGTGCCAGCTCACCCCTCGAAAGATATGGCTACACCTTC. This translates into CASSPLERYGYTF.

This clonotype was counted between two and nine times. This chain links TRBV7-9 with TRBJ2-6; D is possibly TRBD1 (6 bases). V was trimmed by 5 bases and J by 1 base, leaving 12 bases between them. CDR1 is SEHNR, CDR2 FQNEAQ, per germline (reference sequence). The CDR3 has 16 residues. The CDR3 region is CASSRAQGSGANVLTF. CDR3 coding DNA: TGTGCCAGCAGCCGCGCACAGGGTTCTGGGGCCAACGTCCTGACTTTC.

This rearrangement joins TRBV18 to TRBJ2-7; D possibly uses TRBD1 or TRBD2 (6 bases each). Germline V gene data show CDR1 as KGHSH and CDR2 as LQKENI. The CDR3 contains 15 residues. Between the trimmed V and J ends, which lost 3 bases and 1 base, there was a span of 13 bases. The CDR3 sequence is CASSPYGGGSYEQYF. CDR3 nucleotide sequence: TGTGCCAGCTCACCCTACGGGGGCGGTTCCTACGAGCAGTACTTC.

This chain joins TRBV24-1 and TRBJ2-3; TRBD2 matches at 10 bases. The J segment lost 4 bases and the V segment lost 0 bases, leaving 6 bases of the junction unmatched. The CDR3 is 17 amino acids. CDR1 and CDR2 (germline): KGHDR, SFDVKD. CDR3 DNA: TGTGCCACCAGTGATTTGCCTAGCGGGAGTCAGGCAGATACGCAGTATTTT. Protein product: CATSDLPSGSQADTQYF.

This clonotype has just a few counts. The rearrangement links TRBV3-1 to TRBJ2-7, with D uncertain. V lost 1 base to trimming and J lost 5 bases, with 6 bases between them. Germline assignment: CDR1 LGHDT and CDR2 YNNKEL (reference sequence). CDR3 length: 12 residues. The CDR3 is CASSQVVHEQYF. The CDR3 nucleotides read TGTGCCAGCAGCCAAGTTGTACACGAGCAGTACTTC.

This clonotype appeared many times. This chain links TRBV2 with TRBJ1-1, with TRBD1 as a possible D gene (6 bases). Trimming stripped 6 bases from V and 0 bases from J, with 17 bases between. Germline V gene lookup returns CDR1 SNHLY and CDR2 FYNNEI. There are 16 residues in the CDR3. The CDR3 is CASRTGVDNLNTEAFF. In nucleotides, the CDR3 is TGTGCCAGCAGGACAGGCGTCGACAACCTGAACACTGAAGCTTTCTTT.

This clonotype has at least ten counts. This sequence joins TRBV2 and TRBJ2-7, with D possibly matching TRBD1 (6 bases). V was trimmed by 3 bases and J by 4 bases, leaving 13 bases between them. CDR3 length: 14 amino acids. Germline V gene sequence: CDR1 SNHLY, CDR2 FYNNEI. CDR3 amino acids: CASSEWQGRYEQYF. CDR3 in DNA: TGTGCCAGCAGTGAGTGGCAGGGGAGATACGAGCAGTACTTC.

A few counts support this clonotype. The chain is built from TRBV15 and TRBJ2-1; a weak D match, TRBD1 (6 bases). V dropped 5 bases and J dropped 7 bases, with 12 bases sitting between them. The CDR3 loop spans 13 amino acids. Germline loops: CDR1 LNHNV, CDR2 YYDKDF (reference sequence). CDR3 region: CATSGERGNEQFF. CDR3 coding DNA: TGTGCCACCAGCGGGGAGAGGGGGAATGAGCAGTTCTTC.

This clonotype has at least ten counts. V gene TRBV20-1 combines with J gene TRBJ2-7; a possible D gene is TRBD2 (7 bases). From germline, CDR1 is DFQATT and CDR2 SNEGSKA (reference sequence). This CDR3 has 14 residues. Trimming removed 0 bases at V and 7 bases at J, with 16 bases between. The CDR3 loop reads CSAREPGGPREQYF. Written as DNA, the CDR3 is TGCAGTGCTAGAGAGCCCGGGGGGCCCCGGGAGCAGTACTTC.

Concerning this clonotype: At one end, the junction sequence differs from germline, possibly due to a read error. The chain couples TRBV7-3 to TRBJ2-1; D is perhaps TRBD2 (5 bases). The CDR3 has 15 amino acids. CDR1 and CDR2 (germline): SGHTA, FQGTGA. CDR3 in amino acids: CACSSPGRGNNEQFF. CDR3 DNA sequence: TGTGCCTGCAGCTCCCCGGGCCGAGGGAACAATGAGCAGTTCTTC. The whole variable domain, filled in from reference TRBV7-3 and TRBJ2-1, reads GAGVSQTPSNKVTEKGKYVELRCDPISGHTALYWYRQSLGQGPEFLIYFQGTGAADDSGLPNDRFFAVRPEGSVSTLKIQRTERGDSAVYLCACSSPGRGNNEQFFGPGTRLTVL.

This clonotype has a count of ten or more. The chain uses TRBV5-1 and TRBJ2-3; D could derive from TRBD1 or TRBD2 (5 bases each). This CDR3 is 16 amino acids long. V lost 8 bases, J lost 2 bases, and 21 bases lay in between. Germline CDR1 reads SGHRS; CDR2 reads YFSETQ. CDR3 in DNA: TGCGCCAGTCACACCGGGACCTCCCCCCCCACAGATACGCAGTATTTT. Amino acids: CASHTGTSPPTDTQYF.

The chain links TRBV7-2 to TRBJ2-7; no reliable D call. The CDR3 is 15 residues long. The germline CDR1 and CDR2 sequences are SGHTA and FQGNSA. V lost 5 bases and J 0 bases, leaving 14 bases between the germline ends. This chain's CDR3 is CASSPSPTISYEQYF. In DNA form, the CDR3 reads TGTGCCAGCAGCCCCTCCCCCACGATCTCCTACGAGCAGTACTTC.

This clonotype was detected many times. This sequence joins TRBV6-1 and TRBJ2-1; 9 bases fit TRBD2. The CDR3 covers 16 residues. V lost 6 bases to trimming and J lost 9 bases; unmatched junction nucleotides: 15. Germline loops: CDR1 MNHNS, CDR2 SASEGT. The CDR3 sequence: CASRTGVAGERREQFF. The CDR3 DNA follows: TGTGCCAGCAGGACGGGGGTAGCGGGAGAACGGCGTGAGCAGTTCTTC.

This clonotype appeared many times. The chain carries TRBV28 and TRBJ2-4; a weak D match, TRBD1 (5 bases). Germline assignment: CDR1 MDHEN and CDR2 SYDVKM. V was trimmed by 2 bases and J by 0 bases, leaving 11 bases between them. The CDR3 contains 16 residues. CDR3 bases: TGTGCCAGCAGTTTAGACAGAGTTATAGCCAAAAACATTCAGTACTTC. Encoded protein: CASSLDRVIAKNIQYF.

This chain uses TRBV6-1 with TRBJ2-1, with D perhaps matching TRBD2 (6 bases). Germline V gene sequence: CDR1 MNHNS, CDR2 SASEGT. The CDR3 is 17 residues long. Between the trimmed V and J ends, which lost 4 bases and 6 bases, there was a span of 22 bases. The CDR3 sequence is CASSGLGRDWRTNEQFF. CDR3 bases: TGTGCCAGCAGTGGCCTGGGTCGGGACTGGCGTACCAATGAGCAGTTCTTC.

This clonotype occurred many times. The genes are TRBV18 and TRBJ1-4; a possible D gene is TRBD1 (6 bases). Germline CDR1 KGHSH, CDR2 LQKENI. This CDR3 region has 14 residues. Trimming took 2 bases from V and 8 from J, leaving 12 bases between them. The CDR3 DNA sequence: TGTGCCAGCTCACCATACAGGGCGGAAGAAAAACTGTTTTTT. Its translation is CASSPYRAEEKLFF.

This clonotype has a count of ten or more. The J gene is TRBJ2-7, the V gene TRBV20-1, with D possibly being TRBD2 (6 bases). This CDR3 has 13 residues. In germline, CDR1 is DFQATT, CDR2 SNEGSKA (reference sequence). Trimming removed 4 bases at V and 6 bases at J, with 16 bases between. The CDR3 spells CSATGDSPSEQYF. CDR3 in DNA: TGCAGTGCTACCGGGGACTCGCCAAGCGAGCAGTACTTC.

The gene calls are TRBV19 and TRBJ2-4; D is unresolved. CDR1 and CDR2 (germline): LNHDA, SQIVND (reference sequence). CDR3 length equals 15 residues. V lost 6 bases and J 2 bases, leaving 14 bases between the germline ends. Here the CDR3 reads CASRVLEGTKNIQYF. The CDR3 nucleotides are TGTGCCAGTAGGGTTCTAGAAGGAACCAAAAACATTCAGTACTTC.

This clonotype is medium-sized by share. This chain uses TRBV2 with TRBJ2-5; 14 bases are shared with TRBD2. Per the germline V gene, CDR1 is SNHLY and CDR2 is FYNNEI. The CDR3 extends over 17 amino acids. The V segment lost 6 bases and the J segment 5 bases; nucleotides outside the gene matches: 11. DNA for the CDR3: TGTGCCAGCAGCGCCTCGCGACTAGCGGGGGGGGTGGAGACCCAGTACTTC. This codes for CASSASRLAGGVETQYF.

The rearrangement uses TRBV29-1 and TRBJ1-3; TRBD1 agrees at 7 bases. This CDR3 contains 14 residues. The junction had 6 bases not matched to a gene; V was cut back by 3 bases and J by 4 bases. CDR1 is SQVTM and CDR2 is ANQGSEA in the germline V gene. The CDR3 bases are TGCAGCGTTGATCCGGCAGGGGGAGGAAACACCATATATTTT. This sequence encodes CSVDPAGGGNTIYF.

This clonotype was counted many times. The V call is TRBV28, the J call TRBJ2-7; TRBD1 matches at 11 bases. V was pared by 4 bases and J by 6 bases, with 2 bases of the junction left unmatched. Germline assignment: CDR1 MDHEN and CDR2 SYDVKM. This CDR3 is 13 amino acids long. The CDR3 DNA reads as TGTGCCAGCAGTTCCGGGACAGGGGGCGAGCAGTACTTC. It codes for CASSSGTGGEQYF.

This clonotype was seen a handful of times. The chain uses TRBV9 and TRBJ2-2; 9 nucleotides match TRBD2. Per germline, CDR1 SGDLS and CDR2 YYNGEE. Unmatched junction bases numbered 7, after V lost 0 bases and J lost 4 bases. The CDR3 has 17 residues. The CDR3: CASSVDGTSMGTGELFF. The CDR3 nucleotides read TGTGCCAGCAGCGTAGATGGGACTAGCATGGGCACCGGGGAGCTGTTTTTT.

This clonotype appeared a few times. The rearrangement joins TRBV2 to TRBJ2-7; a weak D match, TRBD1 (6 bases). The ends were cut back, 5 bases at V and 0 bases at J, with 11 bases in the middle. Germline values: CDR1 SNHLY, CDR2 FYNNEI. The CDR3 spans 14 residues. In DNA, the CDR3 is TGTGCCAGCAGTCCCGACAGGTACTCCTACGAGCAGTACTTC. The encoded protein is CASSPDRYSYEQYF. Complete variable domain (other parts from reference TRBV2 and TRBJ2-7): EPEVTQTPSHQVTQMGQEVILRCVPISNHLYFYWYRQILGQKVEFLVSFYNNEISEKSEIFDDQFSVERPDGSNFTLKIRSTKLEDSAMYFCASSPDRYSYEQYFGPGTRLTVT.

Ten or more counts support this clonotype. The CDR3 loop is CASSAPGQGTYEQYF. CDR3 bases: TGTGCCAGCAGTGCGCCGGGACAGGGGACCTACGAGCAGTACTTC. The genes are TRBV2 and TRBJ2-7; 10 nucleotides agree with TRBD1. There are 15 residues in the CDR3. The germline gives CDR1 SNHLY, CDR2 FYNNEI. The ends lost 4 bases at V and 2 bases at J; junction bases unmatched: 5.